One and the same sample provided the 3 T cell receptor beta chains below, sequenced in a study of cytomegalovirus exposure and HLA in healthy donors. The PCR employed 60 Vbeta primers together with 13 Jbeta primers. Assay used: immunoSEQ multiplex PCR; TCRdb lists only in-frame clones, some missing. The table shows under 150,000 clones, with about four fifths occurring only once. Input material: PBMCs. These receptors all come from a woman in her thirties or forties in good health and CMV-seronegative.

For the CDR3, the DNA is TGTGCCAGCAGTGAAGTGCGGACAGGACAGAACACCATATATTTT. Protein sequence: CASSEVRTGQNTIYF. The chain couples TRBV2 to TRBJ1-3; 7 positions match TRBD1. The CDR3 extends over 15 amino acids. The germline CDR1 and CDR2 sequences are SNHLY and FYNNEI. Trimming cost V 1 base and J 7 bases; bases outside gene matches: 7.

CDR3 region: CASSLRGAGEKLFF. In DNA form, the CDR3 reads TGTGCCAGCAGCTTACGGGGGGCGGGTGAAAAACTGTTTTTT. The chain has TRBV7-2 and TRBJ1-4; maybe TRBD1 (6 bases). The germline gives CDR1 SGHTA, CDR2 FQGNSA. Between the trimmed V and J ends, which lost 2 bases and 7 bases, there was a span of 11 bases. CDR3 length equals 14 residues.

The rearrangement links TRBV5-4 to TRBJ1-1; 9 nucleotides match TRBD1. The V and J ends lost 2 bases and 5 bases, in that order; junction bases with no gene match: 7. Germline V lookup: CDR1 SGHNT, CDR2 YYREEE (reference sequence). CDR3 length: 15 residues. CDR3 bases: TGTGCCAGCAGCTTACCCGGGACAGGGTGGACTGAAGCTTTCTTT. Its translation is CASSLPGTGWTEAFF.